These 3 T cell receptor beta chains were all obtained from the same sample, sequenced in a study of blood T cell repertoires in COVID-19. Repertoires were generated with immunoSEQ multiplex PCR, while TCRdb's copy carries only in-frame clones and drops some. This table has some 260,000 clones, about 85% appearing once. The specimen was peripheral blood. The receptors derive from a man aged 18-30 years with active or convalescent COVID-19.

The CDR3 spells CASSEPGDRLTTEAFF. The CDR3 DNA is TGTGCCAGCAGCGAGCCCGGGGACAGGTTGACCACTGAAGCTTTCTTT. The J gene is TRBJ1-1, the V gene TRBV9; 8 bases are a match to TRBD1. This CDR3 has 16 amino acids. Germline CDR1 is SGDLS and CDR2 is YYNGEE. V lost 3 bases to trimming and J lost 4 bases; unmatched junction nucleotides: 11.

The chain recombines TRBV11-2 with TRBJ2-7; the D is unclear. CDR1 and CDR2 from the germline V gene are SGHAT and FQNNGV. This CDR3 spans 15 amino acids. V lost 4 bases and J lost 0, with 13 bases in between. The CDR3 sequence: CASSSVTRTSYEQYF. The CDR3 nucleotides are TGTGCCAGCAGCTCGGTGACACGAACCTCCTACGAGCAGTACTTC.

J is TRBJ1-2 and V is TRBV6-5, with 7 bases identical to TRBD1. J gave up 4 bases and V 0 bases, and 5 bases lay outside the gene matches. Looked up from germline, CDR1 is MNHEY and CDR2 is SVGAGI. The CDR3 length is 15 residues. CDR3 sequence: CASSYSTGTVYGYTF. The CDR3 DNA reads as TGTGCCAGCAGTTACTCGACAGGGACAGTCTATGGCTACACCTTC.